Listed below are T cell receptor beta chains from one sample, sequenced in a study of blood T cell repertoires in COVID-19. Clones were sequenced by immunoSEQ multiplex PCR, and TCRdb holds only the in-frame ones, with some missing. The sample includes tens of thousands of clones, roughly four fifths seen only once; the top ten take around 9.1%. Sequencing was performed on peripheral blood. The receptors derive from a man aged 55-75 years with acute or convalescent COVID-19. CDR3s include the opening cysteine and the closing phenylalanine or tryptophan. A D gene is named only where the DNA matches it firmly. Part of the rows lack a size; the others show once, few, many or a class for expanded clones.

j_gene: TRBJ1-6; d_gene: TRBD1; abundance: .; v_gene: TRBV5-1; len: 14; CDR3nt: TGCGCCAGCAGCTTGGGACAGGGTGCTTCACCCCTCCACTTT; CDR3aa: CASSLGQGASPLHF
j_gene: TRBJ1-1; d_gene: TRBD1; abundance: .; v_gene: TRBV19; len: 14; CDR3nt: TGTGCCAGTAGTATGGGACAGGGAAGAACTGAAGCTTTCTTT; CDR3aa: CASSMGQGRTEAFF
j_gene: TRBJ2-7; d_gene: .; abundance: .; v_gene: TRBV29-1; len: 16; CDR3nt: TGCAGCGTTGAAGGGGGGTCGACAGGGACTCCGGGGGAGCAGTACTTC; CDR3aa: CSVEGGSTGTPGEQYF
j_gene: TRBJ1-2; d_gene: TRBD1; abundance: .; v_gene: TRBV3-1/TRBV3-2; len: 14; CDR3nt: TGTGCCAGCAGCCGAGGGACAGGTTACTATGGCTACACCTTC; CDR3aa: CASSRGTGYYGYTF
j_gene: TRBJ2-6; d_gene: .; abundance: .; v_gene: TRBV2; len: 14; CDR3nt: TGTGCCAGCGACTCGGAACCCGGGGCCAACGTCCTGACTTTC; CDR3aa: CASDSEPGANVLTF
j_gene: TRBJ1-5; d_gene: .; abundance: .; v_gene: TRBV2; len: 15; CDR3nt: TGTGCCAGCAGTGAACAGGGAGGGGGCAATCAGCCCCAGCATTTT; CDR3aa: CASSEQGGGNQPQHF
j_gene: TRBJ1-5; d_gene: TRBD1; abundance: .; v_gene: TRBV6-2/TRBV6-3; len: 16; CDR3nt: TGTGCCAGCAGTCCCTCCGGGACAGGGAGGGTCCAGCCCCAGCATTTT; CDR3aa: CASSPSGTGRVQPQHF
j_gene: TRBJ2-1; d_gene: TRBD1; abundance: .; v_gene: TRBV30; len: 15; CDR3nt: TGTGCCTGGAGTGTGGGCAGGGGGCCCTACAATGAGCAGTTCTTC; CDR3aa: CAWSVGRGPYNEQFF
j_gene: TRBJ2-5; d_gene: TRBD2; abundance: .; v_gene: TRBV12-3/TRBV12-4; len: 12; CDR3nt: TGTGCCAGCAATGGGGGGGAAGAGACCCAGTACTTC; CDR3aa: CASNGGEETQYF
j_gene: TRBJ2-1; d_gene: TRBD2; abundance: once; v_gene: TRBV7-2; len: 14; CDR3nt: TGTGCCAGCAGCTCTAGCGGGCCTTACAATGAGCAGTTCTTC; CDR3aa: CASSSSGPYNEQFF
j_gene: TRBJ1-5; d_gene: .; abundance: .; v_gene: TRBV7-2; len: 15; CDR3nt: TGTGCCAGCAGCTTAGCAGGGAGCTTGGATCAGCCCCAGCATTTT; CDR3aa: CASSLAGSLDQPQHF
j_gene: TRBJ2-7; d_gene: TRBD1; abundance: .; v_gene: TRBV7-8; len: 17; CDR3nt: TGTGCCAGCAGCTTCGGATGGACAGGGAGTAGCTCCTACGAGCAGTACTTC; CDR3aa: CASSFGWTGSSSYEQYF
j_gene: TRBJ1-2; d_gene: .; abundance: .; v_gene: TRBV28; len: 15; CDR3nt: TGTGCCAGCAGTCCAGGGACACTTAGTGGGTATGGCTACACCTTC; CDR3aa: CASSPGTLSGYGYTF
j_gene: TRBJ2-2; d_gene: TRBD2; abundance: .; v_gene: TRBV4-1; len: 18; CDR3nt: TGCGCCAGCAGCCAAGACCCTAGCGGGGCCGCGAACACCGGGGAGCTGTTTTTT; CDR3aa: CASSQDPSGAANTGELFF
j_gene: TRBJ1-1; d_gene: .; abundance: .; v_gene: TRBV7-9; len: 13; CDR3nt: TGTGCCAGCAGCCACCGACGGGATAATGAAGCTTTCTTT; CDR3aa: CASSHRRDNEAFF
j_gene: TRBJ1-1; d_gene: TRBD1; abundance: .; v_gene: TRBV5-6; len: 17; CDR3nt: TGTGCCAGCAGCTACTACAGGGGGCCACGCAAAAGCACTGAAGCTTTCTTT; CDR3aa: CASSYYRGPRKSTEAFF
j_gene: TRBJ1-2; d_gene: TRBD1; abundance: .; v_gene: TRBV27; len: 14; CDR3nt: TGTGCCAGCAGTCTAGGACAGGGAGTGGGTGGCTACACCTTC; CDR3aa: CASSLGQGVGGYTF
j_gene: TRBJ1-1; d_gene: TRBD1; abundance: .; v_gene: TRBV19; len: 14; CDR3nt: TGTGCCAGTAGTCCTAAAACAGGGGGCGCGGGAGCTTTCTTT; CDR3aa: CASSPKTGGAGAFF
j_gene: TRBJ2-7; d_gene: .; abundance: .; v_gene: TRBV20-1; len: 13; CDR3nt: TGCAGTGCTAGTGGGCTAGAGTTCTACGAGCAGTACTTC; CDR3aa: CSASGLEFYEQYF
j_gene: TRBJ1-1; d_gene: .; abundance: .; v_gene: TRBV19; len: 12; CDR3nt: TGTGCCAGTATAGGGGGATCCGCTGAAGCTTTCTTT; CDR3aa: CASIGGSAEAFF
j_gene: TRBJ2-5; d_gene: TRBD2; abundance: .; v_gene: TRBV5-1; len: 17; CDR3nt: TGCGCCAGCAGCTCTTCATCTAGCGGGGGGAGGGAGGAGACCCAGTACTTC; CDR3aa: CASSSSSSGGREETQYF
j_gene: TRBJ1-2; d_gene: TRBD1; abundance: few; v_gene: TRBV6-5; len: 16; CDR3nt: TGTGCCAGCAGTTACTCGATATCACACAGGGGGCAAGGCTACACCTTC; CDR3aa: CASSYSISHRGQGYTF
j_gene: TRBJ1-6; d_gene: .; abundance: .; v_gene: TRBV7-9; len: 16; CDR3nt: TGTGCCAGCGCATTATCCTTTGGACAGCCAAATTCACCCCTCCACTTT; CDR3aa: CASALSFGQPNSPLHF
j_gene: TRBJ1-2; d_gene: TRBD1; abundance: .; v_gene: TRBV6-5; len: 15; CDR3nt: TGTGCCAGCAGTTACTCCGCAGGGGGCAACTATGGCTACACCTTC; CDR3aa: CASSYSAGGNYGYTF
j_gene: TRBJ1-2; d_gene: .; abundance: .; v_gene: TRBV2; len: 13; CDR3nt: TGTGCCAGCAGCGGGGGGGGCATAGGTGGCTACACCTTC; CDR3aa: CASSGGGIGGYTF
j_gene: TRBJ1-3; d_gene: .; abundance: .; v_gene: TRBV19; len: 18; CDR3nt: TGTGCCAGTAGTCCCCGAGGGACCCGGGACAACTCTGGAAACACCATATATTTT; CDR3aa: CASSPRGTRDNSGNTIYF
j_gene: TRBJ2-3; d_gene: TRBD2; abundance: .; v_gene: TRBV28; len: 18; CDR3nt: TGTGCCAGCAGCTCCGCCCGTTTTCCGGGGGGTAGCACAGATACGCAGTATTTT; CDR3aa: CASSSARFPGGSTDTQYF
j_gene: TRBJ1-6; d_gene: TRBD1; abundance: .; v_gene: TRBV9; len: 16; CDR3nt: TGTGCCAGCAGCGTTGGACAGGGAGGCTATAATTCACCCCTCCACTTT; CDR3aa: CASSVGQGGYNSPLHF
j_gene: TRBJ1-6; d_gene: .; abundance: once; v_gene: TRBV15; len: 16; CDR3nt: TGTGCCACCAGCAGAGATTTGGGGGGGAGCGGGTCACCCCTCCACTTT; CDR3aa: CATSRDLGGSGSPLHF
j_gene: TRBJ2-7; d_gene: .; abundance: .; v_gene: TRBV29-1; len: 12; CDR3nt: TGCAGCGTTGAGGTCGGTACCTACGAGCAGTACTTC; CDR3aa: CSVEVGTYEQYF
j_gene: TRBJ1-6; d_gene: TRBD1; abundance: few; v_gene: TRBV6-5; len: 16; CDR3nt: TGTGCCAGCAGTTTTCTTGGACAGGGAGGGAATTCACCCCTCCACTTT; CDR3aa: CASSFLGQGGNSPLHF